The 26 T cell receptor beta chains below come from one sample, sequenced in a study of CD8+ T cells in alopecia areata. cDNA prepared by RNA extraction and subsequent reverse transcription served as the template for sequencing. TCRdb keeps only in-frame clones here, not all; method: immunoSEQ multiplex PCR. This sample has around 210,000 clones, with about 61% found just once. The sequencing input was CD8+ T cells sorted from blood. These receptors were obtained from a human donor in good health.

The V gene is TRBV9, the J gene TRBJ1-2; D gene unclear. The germline gives CDR1 SGDLS, CDR2 YYNGEE. V lost 0 bases and J 7 bases, leaving 13 bases between the germline ends. CDR3 size: 14 residues. Here the CDR3 reads CASSVEQNGIGYTF. The CDR3 DNA is TGTGCCAGCAGCGTAGAACAGAACGGAATTGGCTACACCTTC.

The rearrangement uses TRBV30 and TRBJ2-1, with 7 positions matching TRBD2. Trimming took 5 bases from V and 2 from J; bases not matched to a gene: 6. The germline V gene has CDR1 GTSNPN and CDR2 SVGIG (reference sequence). The CDR3 contains 14 residues. The CDR3 coding sequence is TGTGCCTGGCAGGGAGGGGTGACCTACAATGAGCAGTTCTTC. The encoded protein is CAWQGGVTYNEQFF.

The chain couples TRBV19 to TRBJ2-2; no clear D gene. CDR1 is LNHDA and CDR2 is SQIVND in the germline V gene (reference sequence). The CDR3 spans 15 residues. Trimming cost V 5 bases and J 6 bases, with 16 bases left between them. The CDR3 here is CASSWLDGGPGELFF. In DNA, the CDR3 is TGTGCCAGTAGTTGGCTGGATGGTGGCCCCGGGGAGCTGTTTTTT.

J is TRBJ2-1 and V is TRBV7-8; perhaps TRBD2 as D (6 bases). CDR1 is SGHVS and CDR2 is FQNEAQ in the germline V gene. The V and J ends lost 8 bases and 5 bases respectively, with 22 bases between them. The CDR3 contains 16 residues. The CDR3 sequence: CASRSPIAGGDNEQFF. In nucleotides, the CDR3 is TGTGCCAGCCGGTCCCCTATAGCCGGAGGGGACAATGAGCAGTTCTTC.

The chain carries TRBV29-1 and TRBJ2-7, with TRBD1 as a possible D gene (5 bases). Germline V lookup: CDR1 SQVTM, CDR2 ANQGSEA. The CDR3 is 14 residues long. V gave up 4 bases and J gave up 1 base, with 14 bases separating them. The CDR3, as DNA: TGCAGCGTTGGTCCAGGGCTTGAATCCTACGAGCAGTACTTC. It is translated as CSVGPGLESYEQYF.

This clone was seen a handful of times. This chain links TRBV10-3 with TRBJ2-3; the D gene is possibly TRBD1 (5 bases). V lost 2 bases and J lost 0, with 6 bases in between. This CDR3 has 14 amino acids. CDR1 ENHRY and CDR2 SYGVKD come from the germline V gene. The CDR3 reads CAISEGASTDTQYF. CDR3 coding DNA: TGTGCCATCAGTGAGGGGGCTAGCACAGATACGCAGTATTTT.

This rearrangement joins TRBV30 to TRBJ2-7, with 13 bases fitting TRBD2. Germline trimming cut 3 bases from V and 2 bases from J; bases unmatched to any gene: 1. The germline CDR1 and CDR2 sequences are GTSNPN and SVGIG (reference sequence). This CDR3 region has 14 residues. CDR3 in DNA: TGTGCCTGGAGGGGACTAGCGGGGACCTACGAGCAGTACTTC. It translates to CAWRGLAGTYEQYF.

The rearrangement links TRBV5-1 to TRBJ2-1, with 9 bases fitting TRBD2. Germline V gene data show CDR1 as SGHRS and CDR2 as YFSETQ. V lost 6 bases and J lost 7; bases outside the gene matches: 8. The CDR3 length is 14 residues. The CDR3 protein is CASTRGGAWNEQFF. The DNA of the CDR3 is TGCGCCAGCACCCGCGGGGGGGCCTGGAATGAGCAGTTCTTC.

In DNA, the CDR3 is TGCGCCAGCAGCACAACCGGGACTAGCTTTACAGATACGCAGTATTTT. Translating it yields CASSTTGTSFTDTQYF. This chain connects TRBV5-1 to TRBJ2-3; 9 bases agree with TRBD2. The J segment lost 3 bases and the V segment lost 4 bases, leaving 9 bases of the junction unmatched. Germline V gene data show CDR1 as SGHRS and CDR2 as YFSETQ. CDR3 length: 16 amino acids.

The chain has TRBV5-1 and TRBJ1-2; D is ambiguous. This CDR3 region has 14 residues. Trimming removed 0 bases at V and 3 bases at J, with 9 bases between. Germline V gene sequence: CDR1 SGHRS, CDR2 YFSETQ. The CDR3 protein is CASSLDFEDYGYTF. DNA for the CDR3: TGCGCCAGCAGCTTGGATTTCGAGGACTATGGCTACACCTTC.

The CDR3 DNA reads TGTGCCAGCAGTCCCTGGGGACAGGGGAATTCACCCCTCCACTTT. The encoded protein is CASSPWGQGNSPLHF. The rearrangement joins TRBV6-1 to TRBJ1-6; 10 bases are shared with TRBD1. CDR1 and CDR2 from the germline V gene are MNHNS and SASEGT. The V gene end was trimmed by 5 bases and the J gene end by 7 bases; junction bases not matched to a gene: 5. The CDR3 length is 15 residues.

This clone was counted a single time. The chain recombines TRBV27 with TRBJ2-1; 8 positions agree with TRBD2. This CDR3 comprises 16 residues. CDR1 and CDR2 from the germline V gene are MNHEY and SMNVEV (reference sequence). Trimming at V came to 6 bases and at J to 0 bases, leaving 7 bases not matched to a gene. CDR3 residues: CASSSSGGRSYNEQFF. The DNA for the CDR3 is TGTGCCAGCAGCTCCAGCGGGGGACGCTCCTACAATGAGCAGTTCTTC.

CDR3 loop: CASSQETGGNTEAFF. As DNA, the CDR3 is TGCGCCAGCAGCCAAGAGACAGGGGGGAACACTGAAGCTTTCTTT. The rearrangement joins TRBV4-1 to TRBJ1-1; TRBD1 agrees at 9 bases. V trimming: 0 bases; J trimming: 1 base; junction bases outside the gene matches: 0. The CDR3 totals 15 residues. CDR1 and CDR2 (germline): MGHRA, YSYEKL.

The chain recombines TRBV6-5 with TRBJ2-2; no clear D gene. V was cut by 10 bases and J by 4 bases, with 13 bases left in between. The CDR3 runs to 13 residues. Looked up from germline, CDR1 is MNHEY and CDR2 is SVGAGI. CDR3 residues: CATTVLSTGELFF. DNA for the CDR3: TGTGCCACCACTGTCTTGAGCACCGGGGAGCTGTTTTTT.

V usage is TRBV4-1 and J usage is TRBJ2-6; no reliable D call. V lost 5 bases, J lost 0 bases, and 14 bases lay in between. The V gene's germline CDR1 is MGHRA and CDR2 YSYEKL. This CDR3 region has 17 residues. This CDR3 is CASSGEGGFSGANVLTF. In DNA form, the CDR3 reads TGCGCCAGCAGCGGGGAAGGTGGATTCTCTGGGGCCAACGTCCTGACTTTC.

This chain links TRBV29-1 with TRBJ2-2, with TRBD1 matching 9 bases. The CDR3 runs to 14 residues. The V gene's germline CDR1 is SQVTM and CDR2 ANQGSEA. V lost 5 bases to trimming and J lost 4 bases; unmatched junction nucleotides: 5. CDR3: CSVTGTGTTGELFF. As DNA, the CDR3 is TGCAGCGTTACCGGGACAGGGACCACCGGGGAGCTGTTTTTT.

The chain couples TRBV27 to TRBJ2-1; D possibly corresponds to TRBD1 (6 bases). Germline V lookup: CDR1 MNHEY, CDR2 SMNVEV (reference sequence). CDR3 length: 15 residues. The V end lost 2 bases, the J end lost 2 bases, and 10 bases lay between the germline ends. This CDR3 reads CASSLAGDPYNEQFF. CDR3 nucleotides: TGTGCCAGCAGTTTAGCAGGGGACCCCTACAATGAGCAGTTCTTC.

The CDR3, as DNA: TGTGCCAGCAGCCAGGGACTAATCGTCAACAATGAGCAGTTCTTC. This gives the protein CASSQGLIVNNEQFF. This chain uses TRBV7-3 with TRBJ2-1; TRBD2 matches 7 bases. Germline-derived CDR1 and CDR2 are SGHTA and FQGTGA. There are 15 residues in the CDR3. The trim removed 5 bases at V and 5 bases at J, leaving 9 bases unmatched.

The V call is TRBV5-4, the J call TRBJ2-7; perhaps TRBD2 as D (5 bases). V lost 2 bases and J 2 bases, leaving 11 bases between the germline ends. The V gene's germline CDR1 is SGHNT and CDR2 YYREEE (reference sequence). CDR3 length: 14 residues. The CDR3 DNA reads TGTGCCAGCAGCTTCGAGGGTAGAGCCTACGAGCAGTACTTC. It yields the protein CASSFEGRAYEQYF.

This clone occurred a few times. The chain carries TRBV29-1 and TRBJ2-7; D may be TRBD1 (5 bases). The CDR3 spans 15 residues. Trimming cost V 2 bases and J 2 bases, with 16 bases left between them. Looked up from germline, CDR1 is SQVTM and CDR2 is ANQGSEA. CDR3 amino acids: CSVERPGPDTYEQYF. CDR3 in DNA: TGCAGCGTTGAACGCCCAGGGCCGGACACCTACGAGCAGTACTTC.

The chain has TRBV13 and TRBJ2-7, with 9 nucleotides matching TRBD1. The CDR3 is 13 amino acids. After removal of 6 bases from V and 6 bases from J, the junction contained 6 bases not matched to a gene. Germline V CDR1 and CDR2: PRHDT, FYEKMQ (reference sequence). The CDR3 bases are TGTGCCAGCAGACAGTCGACAGGGGGCGAGCAGTACTTC. Residues: CASRQSTGGEQYF.

This chain joins TRBV7-9 and TRBJ2-3; D gene ambiguous. The germline V gene encodes CDR1 SEHNR and CDR2 FQNEAQ (reference sequence). V lost 5 bases, J lost 0 bases, and 9 bases lay in between. The CDR3 sequence is 14 residues long. The CDR3 nucleotides are TGTGCCAGCAGCCCAGACACCAGCACAGATACGCAGTATTTT. It codes for CASSPDTSTDTQYF.

This sequence joins TRBV2 and TRBJ2-7; 10 bases agree with TRBD1. Trimming at V came to 4 bases and at J to 5 bases, leaving 8 bases not matched to a gene. The CDR3 consists of 15 residues. Germline-derived CDR1 and CDR2 are SNHLY and FYNNEI. CDR3 DNA: TGTGCCAGCAGTGGGCCGGGACAGGGGAACCACGAGCAGTACTTC. Translated, it gives CASSGPGQGNHEQYF. The full variable domain, completed using reference TRBV2 and TRBJ2-7, is EPEVTQTPSHQVTQMGQEVILRCVPISNHLYFYWYRQILGQKVEFLVSFYNNEISEKSEIFDDQFSVERPDGSNFTLKIRSTKLEDSAMYFCASSGPGQGNHEQYFGPGTRLTVT.

This chain joins TRBV27 and TRBJ1-4; D possibly corresponds to TRBD1 (5 bases). V lost 6 bases, J lost 7 bases, and 18 bases lay in between. The CDR3 is 15 amino acids. The germline V gene has CDR1 MNHEY and CDR2 SMNVEV (reference sequence). The CDR3 region has the DNA TGTGCCAGCAGCCAAGAGTGGGGCCGGGTTGAAAAACTGTTTTTT. Its protein product is CASSQEWGRVEKLFF.

The chain is built from TRBV27 and TRBJ2-2; D remains ambiguous. CDR3 length equals 12 residues. Per the germline V gene, CDR1 is MNHEY and CDR2 is SMNVEV (reference sequence). Trimming cost V 5 bases and J 2 bases, with 3 bases left between them. For the CDR3, the DNA is TGTGCCAGCAGTCAAAACACCGGGGAGCTGTTTTTT. Translated, it gives CASSQNTGELFF.

The chain joins TRBV9 to TRBJ1-6; D is unresolved. Germline V gene data show CDR1 as SGDLS and CDR2 as YYNGEE. Trimming removed 0 bases at V and 7 bases at J, with 5 bases between. The CDR3 covers 13 residues. The CDR3 spells CASSVGGNSPLHF. CDR3 DNA: TGTGCCAGCAGCGTAGGGGGAAATTCACCCCTCCACTTT.